A single sample gave rise to the 5 T cell receptor beta chains below, sequenced in a study of shared clonotypes between healthy human individuals. The data were produced by immunoSEQ multiplex PCR, yet TCRdb's version contains in-frame clones alone and is incomplete. The sample gives hundreds of thousands of clones, around 72% of which show up once; around 1.8% is in the top ten. Sequenced: memory CD4+ T cells sorted from blood. As for subset: CD45RA-negative fraction. These receptor sequences come from a woman in her thirties in good health.

Here the CDR3 reads CASSLTSGRYEQYF. DNA for the CDR3: TGCGCCAGCAGCCTGACTAGCGGGAGATACGAGCAGTACTTC. The chain employs TRBV5-1 and TRBJ2-7, with TRBD2 matching over 12 bases. The CDR3 spans 14 residues. V shed 4 bases and J 4 bases; nucleotides not matched to a gene: 3. Germline loops: CDR1 SGHRS, CDR2 YFSETQ.

The V gene is TRBV28, the J gene TRBJ2-5; D is unresolved. The V gene lost 0 bases and the J gene lost 5 bases, with 13 bases spanning the gap. From germline, CDR1 is MDHEN and CDR2 SYDVKM. The CDR3 has 15 residues. CDR3 residues: CASSLWGLGLETQYF. CDR3 nucleotides: TGTGCCAGCAGTTTATGGGGCCTGGGCCTCGAGACCCAGTACTTC.

The chain couples TRBV28 to TRBJ1-4; 8 bases are a match to TRBD1. The CDR3 runs to 15 residues. Per germline, CDR1 MDHEN and CDR2 SYDVKM. V shed 6 bases and J 6 bases; nucleotides not matched to a gene: 9. The CDR3 bases are TGTGCCAGCAGACGAGACCGACAGGGGTATGAAAAACTGTTTTTT. Amino acids: CASRRDRQGYEKLFF.

A few counts support this clone. The limits of the CDR3 on the DNA are not certain, so only TCRdb's listed CDR3 is given. This chain uses TRBV2 with TRBJ2-3; the table assigns TRBD1, which was not confirmed against the DNA. The CDR3 length equals 16 residues, ends included. In germline, CDR1 is SNHLY, CDR2 FYNNEI. CDR3: CASRGGQGFLADTQYF.

This chain uses TRBV5-1 with TRBJ1-3; D is ambiguous. Germline lookup yields CDR1 SGHRS and CDR2 YFSETQ. The CDR3 spans 16 residues. V was cut by 4 bases and J by 4 bases, with 18 bases left in between. The CDR3 DNA follows: TGCGCCAGCAGCCCGGTTGAGAGTGCGGCGGGAAACACCATATATTTT. Encoded protein: CASSPVESAAGNTIYF.